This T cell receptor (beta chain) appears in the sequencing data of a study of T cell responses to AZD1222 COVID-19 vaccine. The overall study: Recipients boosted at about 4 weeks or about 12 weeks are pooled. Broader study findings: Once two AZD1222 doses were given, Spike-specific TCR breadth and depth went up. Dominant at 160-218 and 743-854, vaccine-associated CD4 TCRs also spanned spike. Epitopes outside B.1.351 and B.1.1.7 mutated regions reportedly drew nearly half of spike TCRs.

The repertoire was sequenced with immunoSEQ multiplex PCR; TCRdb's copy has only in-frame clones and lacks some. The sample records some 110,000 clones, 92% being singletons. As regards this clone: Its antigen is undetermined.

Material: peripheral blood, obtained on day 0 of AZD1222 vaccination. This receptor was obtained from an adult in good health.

The CDR3, as DNA: TGTGCCAGCAGCCAGGGATTCCCCAAGGATCTGATCTACTACGAGCAGTACTTC. Its protein product is CASSQGFPKDLIYYEQYF. The chain links TRBV3-1 (or the pseudogene TRBV3-2) to TRBJ2-7; no firm D call. Germline-derived CDR1 and CDR2 are LGHDT and YNNKEL (reference sequence). The ends were cut back, 3 bases at V and 3 bases at J, with 24 bases in the middle. The CDR3 consists of 18 residues.